This note documents a single T cell receptor beta chain sequence. The data stem from a study of blood T cell repertoires in COVID-19. The CDR3 consists of 18 residues. Unmatched junction bases numbered 15, after V lost 5 bases and J lost 2 bases. The germline gives CDR1 SEHNR, CDR2 FQNEAQ (reference sequence). Original data processing: Reference gene primer amplification gave nucleated cell count estimates. Clones were sequenced by immunoSEQ multiplex PCR, and TCRdb holds only the in-frame ones, with some missing. The DNA was the basis for D and trimming; V, J and clone size are from that table. The table includes about 140,000 clones, about 90% detected once.

The V gene is TRBV7-9, the J gene TRBJ1-1; TRBD1 matches 9 bases. The source of this sequence is a woman aged 50 to 60 with acute or convalescent COVID-19. Sequenced sample: peripheral blood. The DNA of the CDR3 is TGTGCCAGCAGCCCATATACCGGGACAGGGCCCCCAAACACTGAAGCTTTCTTT. It is translated as CASSPYTGTGPPNTEAFF.